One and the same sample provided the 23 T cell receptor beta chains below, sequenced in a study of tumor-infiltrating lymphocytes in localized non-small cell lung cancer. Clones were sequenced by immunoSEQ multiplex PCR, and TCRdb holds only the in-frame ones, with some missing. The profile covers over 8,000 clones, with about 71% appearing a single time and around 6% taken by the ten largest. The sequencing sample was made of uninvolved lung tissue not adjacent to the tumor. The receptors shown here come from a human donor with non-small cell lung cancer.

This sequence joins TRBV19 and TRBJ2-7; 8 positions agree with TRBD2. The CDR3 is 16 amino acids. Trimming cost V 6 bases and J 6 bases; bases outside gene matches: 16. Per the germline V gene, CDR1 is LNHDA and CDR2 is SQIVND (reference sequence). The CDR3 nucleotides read TGTGCCAGTAGACAAACAACCGGGACTAGAAGGTCCGAGCAGTACTTC. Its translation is CASRQTTGTRRSEQYF.

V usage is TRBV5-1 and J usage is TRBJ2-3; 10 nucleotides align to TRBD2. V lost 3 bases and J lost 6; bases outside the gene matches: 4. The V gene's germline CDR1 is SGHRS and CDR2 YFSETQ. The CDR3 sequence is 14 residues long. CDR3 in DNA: TGCGCCAGCAGCTGGGGACTAGCGTCGGATACGCAGTATTTT. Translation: CASSWGLASDTQYF.

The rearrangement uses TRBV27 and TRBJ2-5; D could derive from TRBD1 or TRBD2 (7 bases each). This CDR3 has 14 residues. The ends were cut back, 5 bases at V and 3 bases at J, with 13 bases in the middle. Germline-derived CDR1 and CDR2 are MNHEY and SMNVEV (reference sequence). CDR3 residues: CASSLQGGKETQYF. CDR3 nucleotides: TGTGCCAGCAGTCTTCAGGGGGGGAAAGAGACCCAGTACTTC.

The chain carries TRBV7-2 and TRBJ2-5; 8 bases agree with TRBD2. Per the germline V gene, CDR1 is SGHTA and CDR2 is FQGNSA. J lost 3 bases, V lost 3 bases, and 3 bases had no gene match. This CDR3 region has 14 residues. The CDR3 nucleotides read TGTGCCAGCAGCTTTTTCGGGAGGGAAGAGACCCAGTACTTC. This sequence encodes CASSFFGREETQYF.

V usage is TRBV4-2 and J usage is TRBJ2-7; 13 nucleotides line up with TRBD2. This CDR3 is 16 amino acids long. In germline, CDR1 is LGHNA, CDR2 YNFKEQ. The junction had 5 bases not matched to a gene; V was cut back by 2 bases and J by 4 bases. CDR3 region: CASSQTGTSGIYEQYF. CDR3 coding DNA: TGTGCCAGCAGCCAAACCGGGACTAGCGGGATTTACGAGCAGTACTTC.

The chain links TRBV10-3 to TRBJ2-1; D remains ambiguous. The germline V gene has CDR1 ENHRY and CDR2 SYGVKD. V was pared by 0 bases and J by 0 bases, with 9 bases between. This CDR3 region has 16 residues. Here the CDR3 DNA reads TGTGCCATCAGTGAGTCGATGGCCGGCTCCTACAATGAGCAGTTCTTC. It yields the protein CAISESMAGSYNEQFF.

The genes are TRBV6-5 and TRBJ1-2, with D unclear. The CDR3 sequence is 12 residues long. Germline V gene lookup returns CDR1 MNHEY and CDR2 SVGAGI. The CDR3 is CGVGGPNYGYTF. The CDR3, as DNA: TGTGGCGTAGGAGGGCCTAACTATGGCTACACCTTC.

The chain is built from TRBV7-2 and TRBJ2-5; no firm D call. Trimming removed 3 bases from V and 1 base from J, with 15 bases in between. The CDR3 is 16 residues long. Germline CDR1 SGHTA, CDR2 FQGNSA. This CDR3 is CASSFLSTLIQETQYF. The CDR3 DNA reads TGTGCCAGCAGCTTCCTTTCGACCCTAATCCAAGAGACCCAGTACTTC.

In nucleotides, the CDR3 is TGTGCCAGCAGTTTATACGGGCGGGACTACGAGCAGTACTTC. It translates to CASSLYGRDYEQYF. The rearrangement uses TRBV27 and TRBJ2-7; tentatively, D is TRBD2 (6 bases). V was cut by 1 base and J by 3 bases, with 10 bases left in between. The CDR3 has 14 residues. The V gene's germline CDR1 is MNHEY and CDR2 SMNVEV (reference sequence).

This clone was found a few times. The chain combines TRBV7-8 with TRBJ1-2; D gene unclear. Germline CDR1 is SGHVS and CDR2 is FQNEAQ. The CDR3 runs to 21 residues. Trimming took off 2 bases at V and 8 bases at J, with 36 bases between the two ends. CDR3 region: CASSLIAGGVLFSSSENGYTF. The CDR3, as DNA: TGTGCCAGCAGCTTAATTGCGGGTGGGGTTCTTTTTTCATCGTCCGAAAACGGCTACACCTTC.

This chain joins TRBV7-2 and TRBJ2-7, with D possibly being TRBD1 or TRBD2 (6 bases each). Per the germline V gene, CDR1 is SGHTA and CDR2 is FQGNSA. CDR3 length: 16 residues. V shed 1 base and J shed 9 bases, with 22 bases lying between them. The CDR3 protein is CASSLGGPAYPGVQYF. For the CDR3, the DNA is TGTGCCAGCAGCTTAGGGGGGCCAGCCTATCCGGGGGTGCAGTACTTC.

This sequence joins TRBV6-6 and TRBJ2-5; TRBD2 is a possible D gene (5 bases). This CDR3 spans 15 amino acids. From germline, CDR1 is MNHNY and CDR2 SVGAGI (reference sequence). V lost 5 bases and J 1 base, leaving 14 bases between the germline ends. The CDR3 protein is CASSPRVAGQETQYF. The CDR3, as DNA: TGTGCCAGCAGTCCCCGGGTGGCGGGCCAAGAGACCCAGTACTTC.

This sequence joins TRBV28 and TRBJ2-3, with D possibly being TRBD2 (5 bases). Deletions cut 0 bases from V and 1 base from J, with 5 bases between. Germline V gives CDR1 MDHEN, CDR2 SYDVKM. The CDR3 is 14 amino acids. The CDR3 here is CASSLWEGTDTQYF. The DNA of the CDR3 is TGTGCCAGCAGTTTATGGGAGGGCACAGATACGCAGTATTTT.

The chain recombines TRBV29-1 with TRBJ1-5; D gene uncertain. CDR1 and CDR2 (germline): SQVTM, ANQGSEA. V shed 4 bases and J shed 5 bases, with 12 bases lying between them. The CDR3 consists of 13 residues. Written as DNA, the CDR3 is TGCAGCGTTGTATACAGCATGGATCAGCCCCAGCATTTT. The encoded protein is CSVVYSMDQPQHF.

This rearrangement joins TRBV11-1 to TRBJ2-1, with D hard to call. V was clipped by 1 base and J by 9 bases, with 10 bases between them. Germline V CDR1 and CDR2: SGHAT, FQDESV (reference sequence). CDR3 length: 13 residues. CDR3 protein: CASSLDGLGEQFF. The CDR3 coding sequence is TGTGCCAGCAGCTTAGACGGGCTCGGTGAGCAGTTCTTC.

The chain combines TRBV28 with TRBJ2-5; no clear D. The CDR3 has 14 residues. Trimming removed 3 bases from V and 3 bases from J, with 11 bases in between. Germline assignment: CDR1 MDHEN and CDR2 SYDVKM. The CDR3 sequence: CASSFDPREETQYF. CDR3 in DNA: TGTGCCAGCAGTTTTGACCCCCGGGAAGAGACCCAGTACTTC.

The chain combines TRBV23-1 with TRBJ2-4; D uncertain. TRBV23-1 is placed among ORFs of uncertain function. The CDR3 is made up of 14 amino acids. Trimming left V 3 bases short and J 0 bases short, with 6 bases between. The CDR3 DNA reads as TGCGCCAGCAGTCAGGCAGAAGCCAAAAACATTCAGTACTTC. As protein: CASSQAEAKNIQYF.

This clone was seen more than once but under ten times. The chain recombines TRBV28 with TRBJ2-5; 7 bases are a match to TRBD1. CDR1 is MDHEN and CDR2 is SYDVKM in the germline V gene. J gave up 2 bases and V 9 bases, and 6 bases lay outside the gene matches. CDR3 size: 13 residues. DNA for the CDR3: TGTGCCAGTCGGGACAGCTCACAAGAGACCCAGTACTTC. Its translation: CASRDSSQETQYF.

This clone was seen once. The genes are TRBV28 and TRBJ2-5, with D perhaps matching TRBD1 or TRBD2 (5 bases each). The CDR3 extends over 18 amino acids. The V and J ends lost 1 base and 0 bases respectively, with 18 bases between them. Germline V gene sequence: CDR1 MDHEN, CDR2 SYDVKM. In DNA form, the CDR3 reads TGTGCCAGCAGTTTATTTTCTCTTGGGACGTCCGACCAAGAGACCCAGTACTTC. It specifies CASSLFSLGTSDQETQYF.

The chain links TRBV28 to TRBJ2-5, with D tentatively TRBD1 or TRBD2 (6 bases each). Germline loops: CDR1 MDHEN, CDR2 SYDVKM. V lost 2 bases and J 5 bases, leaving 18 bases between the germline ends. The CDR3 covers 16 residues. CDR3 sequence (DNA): TGTGCCAGCAGTTTAGGGGGCGCGGGGCTTGGGGAGACCCAGTACTTC. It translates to CASSLGGAGLGETQYF. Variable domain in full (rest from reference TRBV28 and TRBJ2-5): DVKVTQSSRYLVKRTGEKVFLECVQDMDHENMFWYRQDPGLGLRLIYFSYDVKMKEKGDIPEGYSVSREKKERFSLILESASTNQTSMYLCASSLGGAGLGETQYFGPGTRLLVL.

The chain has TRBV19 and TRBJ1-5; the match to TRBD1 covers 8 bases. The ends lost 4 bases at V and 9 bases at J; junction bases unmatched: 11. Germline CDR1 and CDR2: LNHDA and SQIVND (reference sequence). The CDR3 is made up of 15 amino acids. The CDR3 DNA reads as TGTGCCAGTAGTACGCGGTTACAGGGGGGATCGCCCCAGCATTTT. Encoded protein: CASSTRLQGGSPQHF.

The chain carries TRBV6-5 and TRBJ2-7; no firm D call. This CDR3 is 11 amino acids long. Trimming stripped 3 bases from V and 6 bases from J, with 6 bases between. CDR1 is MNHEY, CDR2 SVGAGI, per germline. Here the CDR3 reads CASSYMSEQYF. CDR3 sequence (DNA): TGTGCCAGCAGTTATATGTCCGAGCAGTACTTC.

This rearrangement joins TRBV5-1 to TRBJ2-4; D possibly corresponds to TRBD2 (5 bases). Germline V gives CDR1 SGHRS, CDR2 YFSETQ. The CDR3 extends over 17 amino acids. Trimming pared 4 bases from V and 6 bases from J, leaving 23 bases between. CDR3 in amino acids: CASSIDGLSGSGNIQYF. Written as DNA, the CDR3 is TGCGCCAGCAGCATAGACGGACTGTCGGGGTCTGGAAACATTCAGTACTTC.